This paragraph reports one T cell receptor (beta chain). Its specificity is not known. This entry is derived from a study of T cell responses to AZD1222 COVID-19 vaccine. Produced via immunoSEQ multiplex PCR; TCRdb's table is partial and in-frame only. The sample lists about 150,000 clones, more than 75% occurring once. General observations from the study: Donors skewed white British and female; clonal diversity was possibly underestimated. Among vaccine-associated CD4 TCRs, coverage spanned spike, with dominance at 160-218 and 743-854. Recipients of AZD1222 seropositive at baseline numbered only 6 or 7.

This CDR3 is 12 amino acids long. V trimming: 4 bases; J trimming: 9 bases; junction bases outside the gene matches: 6. Germline V gene lookup returns CDR1 SQVTM and CDR2 ANQGSEA. Sequencing used peripheral blood, obtained 28 days after the second AZD1222 dose. This TCR came from an adult who received the AZD1222 COVID-19 vaccine. J is TRBJ2-7 and V is TRBV29-1, with 10 bases identical to TRBD1. DNA of the CDR3: TGCAGCGTTGGGGACAGGGGTGGTGGGCAGTACTTC. Protein product: CSVGDRGGGQYF.